This T cell receptor (beta chain) was identified during a study of CD8 T cells in ankylosing spondylitis (dated by TCRdb to 2015 to 2018). The study in broad terms: The study set out to find disease-linked TCR variants by profiling T cell receptor beta repertoires in ankylosing spondylitis patients and healthy donors. In total, the full study cohort was made up of 110 or so healthy donors and 25 ankylosing spondylitis patients. Samples of peripheral blood were taken, and for ankylosing spondylitis patients, synovial fluid was collected as well. The investigation overall reported the following: Blood from ankylosing spondylitis patients appeared to be characterized by a TCR beta motif made up of about 8 highly homologous amino acid variants. Significant enrichment of the disease-linked clones was reported in matched synovial fluid samples from ankylosing spondylitis patients. A CD8+ phenotype was shown by the disease-linked clones, which were found at relatively low frequencies in peripheral blood. Some motif variants were previously reported in synovial fluid and blood of reactive arthritis patients, suggesting common disease-initiation mechanisms.

Sequencing instrument: Illumina HiSeq 2500. Quantitative 5'-RACE with molecular barcodes was the method used to prepare the TCR beta libraries. In the source study's methods: To identify disease-linked TCR variants, a new computational method was used, one built on a probabilistic model of VDJ rearrangement. TCRdb trimmed the raw reads at Q25, called clones with MiXCR and kept productive beta chains. Merged by CDR3 protein, the rows form single entries marked with the most common genes and DNA. These V and J calls originate from TCRdb's pipeline instead of the authors' own analysis. Here the sample has about 500,000 distinct CDR3 sequences; roughly an eighth occur a single time. The ten largest make up about 6.8% of the sample. V and J are trimmed by 6 bases and 5 bases, and the gene matches miss 14 bases of the junction. CDR1 and CDR2 are read off the germline V gene (reference sequence) as DFQATT and SNEGSKA. The CDR3 covers 15 residues, taking in both the cysteine and the phenylalanine. Just the 45-base CDR3 DNA is kept, in frame starting at base 1.

The table lists this clonotype with a few counts. Its antigen remains unidentified. It has no much larger one-base neighbor in the sample; base qualities were not kept. Sequenced input: blood, either unsorted or a sorted T cell fraction (not recorded which). The sequence was collected from a male donor with ankylosing spondylitis. Rearrangement joined TRBV20-1 to TRBJ2-3; 7 bases in between match TRBD2. Read as DNA, the sequence is TGCAGTGCGCAAATCCCCGGACTAGTAATAGATACGCAGTATTTT. Its protein reads: CSAQIPGLVIDTQYF.